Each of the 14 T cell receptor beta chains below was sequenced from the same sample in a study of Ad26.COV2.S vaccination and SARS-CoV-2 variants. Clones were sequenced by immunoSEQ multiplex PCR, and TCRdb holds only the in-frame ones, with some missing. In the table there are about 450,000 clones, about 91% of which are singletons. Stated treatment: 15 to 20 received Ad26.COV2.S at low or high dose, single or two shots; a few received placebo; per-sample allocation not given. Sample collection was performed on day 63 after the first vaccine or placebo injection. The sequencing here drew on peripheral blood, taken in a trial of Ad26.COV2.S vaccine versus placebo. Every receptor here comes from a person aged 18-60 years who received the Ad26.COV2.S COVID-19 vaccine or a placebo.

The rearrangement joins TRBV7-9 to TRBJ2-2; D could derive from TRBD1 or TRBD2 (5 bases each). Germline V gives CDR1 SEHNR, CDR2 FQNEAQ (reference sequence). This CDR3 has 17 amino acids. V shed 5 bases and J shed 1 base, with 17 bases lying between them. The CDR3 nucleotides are TGTGCCAGCAGCCACCGCCTCCGGGGCGAGAACACCGGGGAGCTGTTTTTT. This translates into CASSHRLRGENTGELFF.

This CDR3 is CASSSWGTNKETQYF. The CDR3 nucleotides are TGTGCCAGCAGCTCTTGGGGGACAAATAAAGAGACCCAGTACTTC. The chain recombines TRBV5-4 with TRBJ2-5; a weak D match, TRBD1 (6 bases). V lost 3 bases, J lost 3 bases, and 15 bases lay in between. The CDR3 spans 15 residues. Per germline, CDR1 SGHNT and CDR2 YYREEE (reference sequence).

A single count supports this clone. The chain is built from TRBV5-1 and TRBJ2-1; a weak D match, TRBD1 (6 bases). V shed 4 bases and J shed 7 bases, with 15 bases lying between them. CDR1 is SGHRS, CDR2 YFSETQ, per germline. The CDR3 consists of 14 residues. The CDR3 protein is CASSQGTGQNEQFF. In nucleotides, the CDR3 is TGCGCCAGCAGCCAAGGGACGGGACAAAATGAGCAGTTCTTC.

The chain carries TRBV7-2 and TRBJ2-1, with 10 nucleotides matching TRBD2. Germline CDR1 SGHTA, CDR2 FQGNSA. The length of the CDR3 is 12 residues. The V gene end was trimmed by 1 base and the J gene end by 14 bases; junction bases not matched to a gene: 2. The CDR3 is CASSLVLAGKFF. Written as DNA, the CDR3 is TGTGCCAGCAGCTTAGTACTAGCGGGAAAGTTCTTC.

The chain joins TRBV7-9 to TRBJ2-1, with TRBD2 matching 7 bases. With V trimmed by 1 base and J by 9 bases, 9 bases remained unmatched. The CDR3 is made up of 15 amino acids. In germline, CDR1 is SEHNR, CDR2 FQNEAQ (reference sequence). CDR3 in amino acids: CASSLGGRAHGEQFF. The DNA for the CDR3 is TGTGCCAGCAGCTTAGGGGGGAGGGCCCACGGTGAGCAGTTCTTC.

This CDR3 is CASSQGEGRQPQHF. The CDR3 coding sequence is TGTGCCAGCAGCCAGGGGGAGGGGCGGCAGCCCCAGCATTTT. The chain uses TRBV9 and TRBJ1-5; TRBD1 aligns across 7 bases. Trimming cost V 4 bases and J 7 bases; bases outside gene matches: 8. Germline V CDR1 and CDR2: SGDLS, YYNGEE. The CDR3 extends over 14 amino acids.

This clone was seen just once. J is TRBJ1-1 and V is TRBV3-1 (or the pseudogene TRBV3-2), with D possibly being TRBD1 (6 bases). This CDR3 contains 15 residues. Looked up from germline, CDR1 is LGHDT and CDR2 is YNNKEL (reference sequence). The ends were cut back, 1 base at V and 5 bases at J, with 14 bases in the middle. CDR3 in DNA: TGTGCCAGCAGCCAAGTTGTTGGGAGGGGGACTGAAGCTTTCTTT. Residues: CASSQVVGRGTEAFF.

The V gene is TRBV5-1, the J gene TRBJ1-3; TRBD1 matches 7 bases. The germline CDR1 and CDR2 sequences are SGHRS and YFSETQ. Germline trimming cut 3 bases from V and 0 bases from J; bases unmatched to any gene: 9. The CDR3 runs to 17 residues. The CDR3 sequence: CASSSNRGQNSGNTIYF. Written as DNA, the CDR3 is TGCGCCAGCAGCTCAAACAGGGGCCAAAACTCTGGAAACACCATATATTTT.

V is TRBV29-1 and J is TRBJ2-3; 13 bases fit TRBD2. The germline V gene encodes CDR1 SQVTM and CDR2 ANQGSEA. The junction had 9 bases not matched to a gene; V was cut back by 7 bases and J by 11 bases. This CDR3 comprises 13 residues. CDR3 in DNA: TGCAGCGCGCACAGGACTAGCGGGGGAAAGCAGTATTTT. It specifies CSAHRTSGGKQYF.

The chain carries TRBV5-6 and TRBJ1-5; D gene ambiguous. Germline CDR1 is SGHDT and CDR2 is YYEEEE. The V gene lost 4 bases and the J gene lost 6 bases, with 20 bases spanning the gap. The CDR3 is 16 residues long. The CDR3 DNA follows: TGTGCCAGCAGCAGACGCCGCGACCTAGGCGGTCAGCCCCAGCATTTT. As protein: CASSRRRDLGGQPQHF. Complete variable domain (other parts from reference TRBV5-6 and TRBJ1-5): DAGVTQSPTHLIKTRGQQVTLRCSPKSGHDTVSWYQQALGQGPQFIFQYYEEEERQRGNFPDRFSGHQFPNYSSELNVNALLLGDSALYLCASSRRRDLGGQPQHFGDGTRLSIL.

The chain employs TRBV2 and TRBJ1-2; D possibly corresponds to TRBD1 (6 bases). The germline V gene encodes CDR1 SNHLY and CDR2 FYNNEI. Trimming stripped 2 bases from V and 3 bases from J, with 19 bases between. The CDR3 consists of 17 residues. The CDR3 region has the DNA TGTGCCAGCAGTGAACGGGACACGACCTTCACTCACTATGGCTACACCTTC. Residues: CASSERDTTFTHYGYTF.

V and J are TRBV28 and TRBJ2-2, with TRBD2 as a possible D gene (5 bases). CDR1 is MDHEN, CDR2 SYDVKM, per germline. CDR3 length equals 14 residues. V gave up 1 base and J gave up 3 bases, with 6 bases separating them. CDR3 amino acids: CASSLSGDTGELFF. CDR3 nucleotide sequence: TGTGCCAGCAGTTTATCCGGGGACACCGGGGAGCTGTTTTTT.

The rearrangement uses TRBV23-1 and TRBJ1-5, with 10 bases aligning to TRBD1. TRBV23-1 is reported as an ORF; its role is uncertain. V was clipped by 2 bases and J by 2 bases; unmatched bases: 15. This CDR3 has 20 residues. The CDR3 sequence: CASSQPQDRGDEWCNQPQHF. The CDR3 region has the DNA TGCGCCAGCAGTCAACCCCAGGACAGGGGGGATGAATGGTGCAATCAGCCCCAGCATTTT.

For the CDR3, the DNA is TGTGCCAGTAGTATGGGGGTTCAAGAGACCCAGTACTTC. Protein product: CASSMGVQETQYF. The rearrangement joins TRBV19 to TRBJ2-5, with D perhaps matching TRBD1 or TRBD2 (5 bases each). This CDR3 is 13 amino acids long. Trimming took 3 bases from V and 2 from J, leaving 7 bases between them. Germline-derived CDR1 and CDR2 are LNHDA and SQIVND (reference sequence).